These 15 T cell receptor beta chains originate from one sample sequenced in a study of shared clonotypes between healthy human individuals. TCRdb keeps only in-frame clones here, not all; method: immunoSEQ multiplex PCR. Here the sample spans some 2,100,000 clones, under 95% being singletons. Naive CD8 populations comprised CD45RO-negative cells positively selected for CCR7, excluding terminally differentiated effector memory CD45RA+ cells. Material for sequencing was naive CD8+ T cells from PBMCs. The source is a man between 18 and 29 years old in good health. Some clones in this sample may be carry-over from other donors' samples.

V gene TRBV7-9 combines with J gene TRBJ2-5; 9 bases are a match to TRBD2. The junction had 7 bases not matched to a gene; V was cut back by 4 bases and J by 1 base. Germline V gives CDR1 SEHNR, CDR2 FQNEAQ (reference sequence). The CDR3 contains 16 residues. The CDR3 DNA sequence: TGTGCCAGCAGCTCAAATAGCGGGAGCGTCCAAGAGACCCAGTACTTC. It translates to CASSSNSGSVQETQYF. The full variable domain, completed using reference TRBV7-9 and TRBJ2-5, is DTGVSQNPRHKITKRGQNVTFRCDPISEHNRLYWYRQTLGQGPEFLTYFQNEAQLEKSRLLSDRFSAERPKGSFSTLEIQRTEQGDSAMYLCASSSNSGSVQETQYFGPGTRLLVL.

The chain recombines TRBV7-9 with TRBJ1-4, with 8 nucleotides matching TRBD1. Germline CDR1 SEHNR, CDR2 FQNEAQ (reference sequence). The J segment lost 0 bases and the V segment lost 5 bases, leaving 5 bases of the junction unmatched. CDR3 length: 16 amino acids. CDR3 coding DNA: TGTGCCAGCAGCATAGGACAGGGAACAACTAATGAAAAACTGTTTTTT. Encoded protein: CASSIGQGTTNEKLFF.

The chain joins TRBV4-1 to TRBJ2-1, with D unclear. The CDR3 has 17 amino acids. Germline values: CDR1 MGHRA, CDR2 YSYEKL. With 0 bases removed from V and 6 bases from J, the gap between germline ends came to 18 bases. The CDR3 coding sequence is TGCGCCAGCAGCCAAGACGGTCCGGCTACCAGACTCAATGAGCAGTTCTTC. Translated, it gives CASSQDGPATRLNEQFF.

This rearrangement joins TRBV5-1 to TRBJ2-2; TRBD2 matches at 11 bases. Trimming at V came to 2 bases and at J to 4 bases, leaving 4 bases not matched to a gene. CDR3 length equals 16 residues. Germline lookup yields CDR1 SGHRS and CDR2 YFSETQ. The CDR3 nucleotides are TGCGCCAGCAGCTTCTTTAGCGGGAGGGTCACCGGGGAGCTGTTTTTT. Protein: CASSFFSGRVTGELFF.

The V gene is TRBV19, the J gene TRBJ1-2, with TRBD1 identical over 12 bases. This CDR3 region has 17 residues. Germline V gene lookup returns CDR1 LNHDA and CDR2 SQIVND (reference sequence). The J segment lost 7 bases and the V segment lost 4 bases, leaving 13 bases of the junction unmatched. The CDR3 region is CASSTLEGTGGSFGYTF. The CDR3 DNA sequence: TGTGCCAGTAGTACCCTTGAAGGGACAGGGGGCTCTTTTGGCTACACCTTC.

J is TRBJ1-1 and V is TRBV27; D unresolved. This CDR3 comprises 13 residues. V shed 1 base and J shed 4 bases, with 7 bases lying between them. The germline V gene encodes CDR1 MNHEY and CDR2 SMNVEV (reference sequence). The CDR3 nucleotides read TGTGCCAGCAGTTTATTCTATAGCACTGAAGCTTTCTTT. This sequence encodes CASSLFYSTEAFF.

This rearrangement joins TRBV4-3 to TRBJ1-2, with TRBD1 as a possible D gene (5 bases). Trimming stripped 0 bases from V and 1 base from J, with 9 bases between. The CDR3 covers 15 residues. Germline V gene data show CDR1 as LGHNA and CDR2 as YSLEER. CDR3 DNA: TGCGCCAGCAGCCAAGATAGGGACTATAACTATGGCTACACCTTC. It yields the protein CASSQDRDYNYGYTF.

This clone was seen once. The CDR3 reads CASSFLRGQLYNEQFF. CDR3 bases: TGTGCCAGCAGTTTTTTGCGGGGACAGCTATACAATGAGCAGTTCTTC. The chain employs TRBV28 and TRBJ2-1; tentatively, D is TRBD1 (7 bases). Germline CDR1 and CDR2: MDHEN and SYDVKM. V gave up 3 bases and J gave up 4 bases, with 16 bases separating them. The CDR3 length is 16 residues.

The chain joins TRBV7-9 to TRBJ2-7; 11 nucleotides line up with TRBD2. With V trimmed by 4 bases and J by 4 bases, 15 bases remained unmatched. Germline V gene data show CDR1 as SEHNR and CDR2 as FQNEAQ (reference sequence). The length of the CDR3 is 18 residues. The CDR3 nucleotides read TGTGCCAGCAGCTCTGATAGCGATTCGGGACTAGCGGTTTACGAGCAGTACTTC. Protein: CASSSDSDSGLAVYEQYF.

The CDR3, as DNA: TGTGCCAGCAGCCCAGGGACAGGGCGCAATCAGCCCCAGCATTTT. Translating it yields CASSPGTGRNQPQHF. The chain carries TRBV7-2 and TRBJ1-5, with 9 positions matching TRBD1. This CDR3 is built from 15 residues. V lost 5 bases and J lost 2; bases outside the gene matches: 4. Germline values: CDR1 SGHTA, CDR2 FQGNSA.

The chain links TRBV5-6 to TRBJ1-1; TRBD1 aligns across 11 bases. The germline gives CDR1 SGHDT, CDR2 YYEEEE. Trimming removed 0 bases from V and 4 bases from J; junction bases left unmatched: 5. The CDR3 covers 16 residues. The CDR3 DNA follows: TGTGCCAGCAGCTTGGGGACAGGGGGCGCGGGCACTGAAGCTTTCTTT. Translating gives CASSLGTGGAGTEAFF.

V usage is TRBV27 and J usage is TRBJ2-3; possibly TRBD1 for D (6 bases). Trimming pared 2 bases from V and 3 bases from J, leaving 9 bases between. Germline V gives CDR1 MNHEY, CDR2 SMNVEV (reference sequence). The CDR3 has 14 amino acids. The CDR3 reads CASSLVQGTDTQYF. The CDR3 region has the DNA TGTGCCAGCAGTTTAGTACAGGGTACAGATACGCAGTATTTT.

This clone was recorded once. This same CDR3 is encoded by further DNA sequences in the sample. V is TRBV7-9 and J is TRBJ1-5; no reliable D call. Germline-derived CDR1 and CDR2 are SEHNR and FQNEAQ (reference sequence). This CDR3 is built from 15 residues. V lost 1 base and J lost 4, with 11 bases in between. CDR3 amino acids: CASSLEGLGNQPQHF. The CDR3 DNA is TGTGCCAGCAGCTTAGAAGGGTTAGGGAATCAGCCCCAGCATTTT.

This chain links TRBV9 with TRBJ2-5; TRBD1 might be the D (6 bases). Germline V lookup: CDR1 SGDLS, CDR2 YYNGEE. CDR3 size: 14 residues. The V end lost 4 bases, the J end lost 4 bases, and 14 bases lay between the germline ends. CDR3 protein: CASSLRGNGETQYF. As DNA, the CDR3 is TGTGCCAGCAGCTTGAGGGGGAATGGAGAGACCCAGTACTTC.

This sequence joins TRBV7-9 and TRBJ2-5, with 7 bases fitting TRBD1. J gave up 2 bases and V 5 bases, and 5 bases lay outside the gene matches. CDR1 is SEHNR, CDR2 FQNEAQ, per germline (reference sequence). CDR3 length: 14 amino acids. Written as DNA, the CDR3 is TGTGCCAGCAGCCCCGGGACAGCACAAGAGACCCAGTACTTC. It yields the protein CASSPGTAQETQYF.